This T cell receptor beta chain was recorded in a study of blood T cell repertoires in COVID-19. Study in general: Acute-phase and convalescent COVID-19 samples originated in the United States, Italy and Spain. Nucleic acid was either cDNA or gDNA, and it came from T cells, B-cell-depleted T cells, or PBMCs.

TCRdb's copy holds only in-frame clones and misses some; the assay was immunoSEQ multiplex PCR. The sample includes 450,000 or so clones, about 90% of them seen just once. This CDR3 has 13 amino acids. Per the germline V gene, CDR1 is LNHDA and CDR2 is SQIVND (reference sequence). V shed 5 bases, J shed 8 bases, and the junction held 3 bases outside the gene matches. This receptor was identified in a man aged 18 to 29 with COVID-19, enrolled during active disease. The sequenced sample was peripheral blood. The V call is TRBV19, the J call TRBJ1-6; 7 nucleotides align to TRBD1. Written as DNA, the CDR3 is TGTGCCAGTAGTTGGGACAGAGATTCACCCCTCCACTTT. It yields the protein CASSWDRDSPLHF.